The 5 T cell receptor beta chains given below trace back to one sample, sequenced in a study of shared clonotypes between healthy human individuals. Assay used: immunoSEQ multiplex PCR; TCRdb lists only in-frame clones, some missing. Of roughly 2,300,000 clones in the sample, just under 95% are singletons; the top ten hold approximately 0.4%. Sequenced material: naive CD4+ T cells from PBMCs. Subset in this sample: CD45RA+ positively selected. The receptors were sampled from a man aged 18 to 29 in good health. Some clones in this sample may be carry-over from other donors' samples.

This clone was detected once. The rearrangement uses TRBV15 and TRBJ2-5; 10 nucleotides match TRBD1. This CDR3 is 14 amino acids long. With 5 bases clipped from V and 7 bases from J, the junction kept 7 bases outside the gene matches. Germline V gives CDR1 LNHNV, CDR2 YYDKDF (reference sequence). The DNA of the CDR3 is TGTGCCACCAGCGTCGGACAGGGGGTCGTGACCCAGTACTTC. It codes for CATSVGQGVVTQYF.

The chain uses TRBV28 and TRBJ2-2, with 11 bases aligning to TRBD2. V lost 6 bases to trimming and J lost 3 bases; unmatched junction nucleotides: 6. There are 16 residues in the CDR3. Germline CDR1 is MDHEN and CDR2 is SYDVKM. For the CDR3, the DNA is TGTGCCAGCAGCCCTGGGACTAGCGGACACACCGGGGAGCTGTTTTTT. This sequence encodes CASSPGTSGHTGELFF.

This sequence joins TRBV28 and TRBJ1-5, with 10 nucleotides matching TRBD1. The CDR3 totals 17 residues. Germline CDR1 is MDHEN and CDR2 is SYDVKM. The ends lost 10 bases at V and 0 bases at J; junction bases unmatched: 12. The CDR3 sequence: CAIAEGGQGYSNQPQHF. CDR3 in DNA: TGTGCCATCGCTGAGGGGGGACAGGGGTATAGCAATCAGCCCCAGCATTTT.

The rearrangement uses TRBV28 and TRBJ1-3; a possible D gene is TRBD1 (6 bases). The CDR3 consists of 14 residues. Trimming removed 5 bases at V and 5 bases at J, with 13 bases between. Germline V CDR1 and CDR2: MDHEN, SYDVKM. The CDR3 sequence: CASSLGQIRNTIYF. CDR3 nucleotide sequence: TGTGCCAGCAGTCTCGGACAGATTAGAAACACCATATATTTT. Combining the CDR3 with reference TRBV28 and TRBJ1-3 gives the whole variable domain DVKVTQSSRYLVKRTGEKVFLECVQDMDHENMFWYRQDPGLGLRLIYFSYDVKMKEKGDIPEGYSVSREKKERFSLILESASTNQTSMYLCASSLGQIRNTIYFGEGSWLTVV.

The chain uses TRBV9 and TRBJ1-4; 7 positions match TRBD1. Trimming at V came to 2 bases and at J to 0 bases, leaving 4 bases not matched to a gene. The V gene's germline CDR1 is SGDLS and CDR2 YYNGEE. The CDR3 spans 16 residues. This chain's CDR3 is CASSVGDRATNEKLFF. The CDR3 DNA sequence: TGTGCCAGCAGCGTTGGGGACAGAGCAACTAATGAAAAACTGTTTTTT. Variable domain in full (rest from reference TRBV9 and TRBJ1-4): DSGVTQTPKHLITATGQRVTLRCSPRSGDLSVYWYQQSLDQGLQFLIQYYNGEERAKGNILERFSAQQFPDLHSELNLSSLELGDSALYFCASSVGDRATNEKLFFGSGTQLSVL.